This TCR beta chain was documented in a study of T cells in Graves' hyperthyroidism and ophthalmopathy. Looking at the study overall: Peripheral blood was obtained at initial diagnosis, preceding any treatment.

This CDR3 comprises 15 residues. V lost 7 bases to trimming and J lost 4 bases, with 18 bases between them. Germline values: CDR1 SGHNT, CDR2 YYREEE (reference sequence). Amplified TCR beta CDR3 regions came from RNA transcripts. Researchers ran a first-round RT-PCR on the TCR CDR3 using the HTBI primer set. One entry per CDR3 protein, called by TCRdb with MiXCR from the multiplex PCR reads. In the table there are hundreds of thousands of distinct CDR3 sequences, about 14% of which are singletons. General study results and limits: Stable hyperthyroidism and ophthalmopathy were separated using 13 V-J signatures. Most thyroid clonotypes with frequency above 0.001 were detected in blood.

Only a few counts were recorded for this clonotype. Its antigen is not known. Patients were excluded for uncontrolled infection, other autoimmune disease, pregnancy or lactation. V usage is TRBV5-4 and J usage is TRBJ2-1; D is possibly TRBD2 (5 bases). The material sequenced was blood. This clonotype was sampled from a woman in her fifties or sixties with Graves' ophthalmopathy. CDR3 protein: CASRKTLASYNEQFF. The CDR3 DNA is TGTGCCAGCCGTAAAACCCTAGCATCTTACAATGAGCAGTTCTTC.